The following is a T cell receptor (beta chain) sequence with its context. This sample stems from a study of blood T cell repertoires in COVID-19. Overall study context: Samples taken during acute and convalescent COVID-19 were collected in the United States, Italy and Spain.

Sequenced by immunoSEQ multiplex PCR; TCRdb stores in-frame clones only, minus some. The table has 200,000 or so clones, 80% to 90% seen once. Allocation to cohorts depended on clinical history reported by the participants. People in the exposed group encountered a COVID-19 case within 2 weeks before entering the study. The ends were cut back, 1 base at V and 2 bases at J, with 9 bases in the middle. Germline CDR1 KGHSH, CDR2 LQKENI. The CDR3 length is 14 residues. The specimen sequenced was PBMCs or T cells enriched from blood (not recorded which). This chain connects TRBV18 to TRBJ2-7; no definite D call. This TCR derives from a woman aged 25 to 39 who had been exposed to COVID-19. CDR3 coding DNA: TGTGCCAGCTCACCACGTGGGCCGCCCTACGAGCAGTACTTC. It yields the protein CASSPRGPPYEQYF.